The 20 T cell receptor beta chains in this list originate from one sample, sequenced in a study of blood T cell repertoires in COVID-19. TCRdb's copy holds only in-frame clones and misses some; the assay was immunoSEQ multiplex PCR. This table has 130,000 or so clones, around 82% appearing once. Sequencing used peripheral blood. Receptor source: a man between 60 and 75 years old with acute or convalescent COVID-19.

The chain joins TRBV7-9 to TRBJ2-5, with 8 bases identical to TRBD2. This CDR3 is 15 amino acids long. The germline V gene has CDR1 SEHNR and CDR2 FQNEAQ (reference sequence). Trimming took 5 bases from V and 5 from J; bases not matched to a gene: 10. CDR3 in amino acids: CASSGYEREWETQYF. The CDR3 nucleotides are TGTGCCAGCAGCGGTTATGAGCGGGAGTGGGAGACCCAGTACTTC.

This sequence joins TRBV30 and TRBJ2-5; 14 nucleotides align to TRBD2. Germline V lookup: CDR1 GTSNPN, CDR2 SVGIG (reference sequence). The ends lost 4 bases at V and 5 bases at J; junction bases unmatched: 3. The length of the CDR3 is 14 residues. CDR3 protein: CAWNRLAGGETQYF. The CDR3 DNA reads TGTGCCTGGAATAGACTAGCGGGAGGGGAGACCCAGTACTTC.

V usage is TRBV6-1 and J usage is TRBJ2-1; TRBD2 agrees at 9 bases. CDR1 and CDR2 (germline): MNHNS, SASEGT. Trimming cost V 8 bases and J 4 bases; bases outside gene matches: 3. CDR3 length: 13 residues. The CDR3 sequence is CASVLAGYNEQFF. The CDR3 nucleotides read TGTGCCAGCGTCCTAGCGGGGTACAATGAGCAGTTCTTC.

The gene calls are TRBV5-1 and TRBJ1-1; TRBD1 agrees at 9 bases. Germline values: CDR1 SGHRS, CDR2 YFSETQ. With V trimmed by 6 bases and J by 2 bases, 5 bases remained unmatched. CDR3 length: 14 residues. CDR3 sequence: CASKGQGQNTEAFF. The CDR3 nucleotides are TGCGCCAGCAAGGGACAGGGACAAAACACTGAAGCTTTCTTT.

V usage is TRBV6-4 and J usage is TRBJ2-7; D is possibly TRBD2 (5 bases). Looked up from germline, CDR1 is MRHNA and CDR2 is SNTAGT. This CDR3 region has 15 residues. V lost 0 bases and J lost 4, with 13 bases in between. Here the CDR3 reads CASSDSQESGYEQYF. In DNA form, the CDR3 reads TGTGCCAGCAGTGACTCGCAGGAAAGCGGATACGAGCAGTACTTC.

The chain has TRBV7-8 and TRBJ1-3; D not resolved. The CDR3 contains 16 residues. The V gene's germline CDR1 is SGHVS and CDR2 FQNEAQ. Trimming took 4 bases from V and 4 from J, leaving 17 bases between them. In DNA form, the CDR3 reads TGTGCCAGCAGCTCGTCGGGAGACGGGTGGGGAAACACCATATATTTT. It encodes CASSSSGDGWGNTIYF.

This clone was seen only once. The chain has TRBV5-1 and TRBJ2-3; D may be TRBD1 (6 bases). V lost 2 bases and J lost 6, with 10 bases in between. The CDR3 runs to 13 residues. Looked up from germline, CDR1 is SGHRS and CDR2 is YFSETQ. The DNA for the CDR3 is TGCGCCAGCAGCTTTACAGGGCCCGATACGCAGTATTTT. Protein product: CASSFTGPDTQYF.

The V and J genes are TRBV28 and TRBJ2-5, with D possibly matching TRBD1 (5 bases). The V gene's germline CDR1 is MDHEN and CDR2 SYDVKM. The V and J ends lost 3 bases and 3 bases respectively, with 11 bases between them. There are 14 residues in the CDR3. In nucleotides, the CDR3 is TGTGCCAGCAGTTTCCCCCCCAGGGAAGAGACCCAGTACTTC. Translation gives CASSFPPREETQYF.

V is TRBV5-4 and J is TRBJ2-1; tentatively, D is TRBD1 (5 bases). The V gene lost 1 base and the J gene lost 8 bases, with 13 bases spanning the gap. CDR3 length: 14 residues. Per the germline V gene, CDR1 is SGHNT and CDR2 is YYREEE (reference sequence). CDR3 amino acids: CASSLNPGFDEQFF. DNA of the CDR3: TGTGCCAGCAGCTTGAATCCAGGGTTTGATGAGCAGTTCTTC.

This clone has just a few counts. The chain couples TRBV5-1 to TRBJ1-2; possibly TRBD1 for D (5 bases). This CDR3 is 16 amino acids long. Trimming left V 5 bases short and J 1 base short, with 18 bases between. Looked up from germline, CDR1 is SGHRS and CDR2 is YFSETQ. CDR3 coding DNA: TGCGCCAGCAGGGAGGAGGAGGGGACCTTTAACTATGGCTACACCTTC. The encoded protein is CASREEEGTFNYGYTF.

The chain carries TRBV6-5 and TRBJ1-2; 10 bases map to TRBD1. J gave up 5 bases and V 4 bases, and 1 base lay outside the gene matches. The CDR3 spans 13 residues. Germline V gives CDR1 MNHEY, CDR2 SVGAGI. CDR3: CASSSDRGYGYTF. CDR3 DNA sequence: TGTGCCAGCAGTTCGGACAGGGGGTATGGCTACACCTTC.

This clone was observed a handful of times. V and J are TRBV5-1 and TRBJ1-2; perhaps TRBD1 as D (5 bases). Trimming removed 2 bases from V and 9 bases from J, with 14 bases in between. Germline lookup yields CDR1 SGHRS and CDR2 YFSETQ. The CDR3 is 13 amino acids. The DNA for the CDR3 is TGCGCCAGCAGCTTCGAGGTTGGGGGGAGCTACACCTTC. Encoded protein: CASSFEVGGSYTF.

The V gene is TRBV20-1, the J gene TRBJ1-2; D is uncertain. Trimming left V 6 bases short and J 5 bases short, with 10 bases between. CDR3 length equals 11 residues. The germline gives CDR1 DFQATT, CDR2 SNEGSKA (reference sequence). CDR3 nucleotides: TGCAGTGCCCATGAGGTGTATGGCTACACCTTC. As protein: CSAHEVYGYTF.

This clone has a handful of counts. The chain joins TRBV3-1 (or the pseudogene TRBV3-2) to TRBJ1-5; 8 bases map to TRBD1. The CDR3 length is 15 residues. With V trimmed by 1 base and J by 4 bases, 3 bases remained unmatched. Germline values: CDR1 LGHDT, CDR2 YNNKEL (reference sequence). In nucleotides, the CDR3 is TGTGCCAGCAGCCAAGGTCGACAGGGGAATCAGCCCCAGCATTTT. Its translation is CASSQGRQGNQPQHF.

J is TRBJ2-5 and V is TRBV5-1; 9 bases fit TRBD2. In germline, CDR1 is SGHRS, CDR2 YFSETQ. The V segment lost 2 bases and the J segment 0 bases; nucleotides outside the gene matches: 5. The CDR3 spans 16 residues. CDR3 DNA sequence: TGCGCCAGCAGCTTCAGACTAGCGGAGCACCAAGAGACCCAGTACTTC. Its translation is CASSFRLAEHQETQYF.

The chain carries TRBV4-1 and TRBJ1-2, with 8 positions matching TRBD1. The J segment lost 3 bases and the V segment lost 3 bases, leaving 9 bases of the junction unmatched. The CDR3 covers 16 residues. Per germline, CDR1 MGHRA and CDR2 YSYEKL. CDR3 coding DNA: TGCGCCAGCAGCCAGATCCAGACAGGGGCAGACTATGGCTACACCTTC. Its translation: CASSQIQTGADYGYTF.

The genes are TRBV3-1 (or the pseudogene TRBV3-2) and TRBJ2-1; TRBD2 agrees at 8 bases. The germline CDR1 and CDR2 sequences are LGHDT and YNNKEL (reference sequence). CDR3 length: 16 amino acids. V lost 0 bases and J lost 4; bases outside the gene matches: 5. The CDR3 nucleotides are TGTGCCAGCAGCCAAGATGTAGCGGGACCATACAATGAGCAGTTCTTC. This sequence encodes CASSQDVAGPYNEQFF.

The CDR3 DNA reads TGTGCCAGCAGCCTTCACAGGGGGCGAAAACTGTTTTTT. Its protein product is CASSLHRGRKLFF. J is TRBJ1-4 and V is TRBV7-3, with TRBD1 identical over 9 bases. CDR3 size: 13 residues. Unmatched junction bases numbered 5, after V lost 5 bases and J lost 10 bases. CDR1 is SGHTA, CDR2 FQGTGA, per germline.

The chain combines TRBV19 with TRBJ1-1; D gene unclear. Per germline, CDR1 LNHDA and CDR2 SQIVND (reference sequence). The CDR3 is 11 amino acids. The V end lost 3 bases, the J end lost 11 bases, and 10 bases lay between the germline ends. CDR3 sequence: CASSMERVAFF. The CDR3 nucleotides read TGTGCCAGTAGTATGGAGAGGGTGGCTTTCTTT.

The CDR3 DNA reads TGTGCCAGCAGTGATGCGCTAGCGGGAAATGAGCAGTACTTC. Encoded protein: CASSDALAGNEQYF. V is TRBV2 and J is TRBJ2-7; 9 nucleotides agree with TRBD2. CDR1 is SNHLY, CDR2 FYNNEI, per germline. The CDR3 length is 14 residues. With V trimmed by 3 bases and J by 7 bases, 7 bases remained unmatched.